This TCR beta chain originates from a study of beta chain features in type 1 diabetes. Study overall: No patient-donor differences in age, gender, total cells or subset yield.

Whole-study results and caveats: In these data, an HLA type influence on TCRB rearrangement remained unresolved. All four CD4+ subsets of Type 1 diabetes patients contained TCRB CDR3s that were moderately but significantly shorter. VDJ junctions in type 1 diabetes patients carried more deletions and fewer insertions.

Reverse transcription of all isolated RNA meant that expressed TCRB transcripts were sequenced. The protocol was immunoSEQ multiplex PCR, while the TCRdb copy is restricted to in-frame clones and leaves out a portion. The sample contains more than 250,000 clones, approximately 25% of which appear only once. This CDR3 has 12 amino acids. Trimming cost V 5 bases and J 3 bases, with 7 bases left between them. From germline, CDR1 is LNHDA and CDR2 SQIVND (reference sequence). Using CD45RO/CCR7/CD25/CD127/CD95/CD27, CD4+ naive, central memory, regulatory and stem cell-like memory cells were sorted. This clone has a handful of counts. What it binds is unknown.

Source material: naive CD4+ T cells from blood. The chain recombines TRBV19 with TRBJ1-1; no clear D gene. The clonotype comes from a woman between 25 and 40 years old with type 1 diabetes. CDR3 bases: TGTGCCAGTAGTTACAGAGACACTGAAGCTTTCTTT. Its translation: CASSYRDTEAFF.